This TCR beta chain was retrieved from a study of cytomegalovirus exposure and HLA in healthy donors. Study background: An early data release held 79 million or so unique TCRs from HLA-typed donors. Study findings and constraints: Presence/absence analyses rested on an assumption that sequencing depth was roughly uniform across donors. Most TCR sequences were uncommon, yet certain public TCRs appeared in many donors.

Amplification used 60 Vbeta primers and 13 Jbeta primers. Under the authors' procedure: Among the unique TCR beta chains that a later analysis counted, about 85 million in all, roughly 11 million were shared. TCRdb's table, derived via immunoSEQ multiplex PCR, lists solely in-frame clones and lacks some. The DNA gave D and trimming, while V, J and clone size come from that table. The sample holds roughly 140,000 clones, around 80% seen once. V lost 7 bases, J lost 4 bases, and 17 bases lay in between. The germline gives CDR1 SQVTM, CDR2 ANQGSEA. This CDR3 comprises 14 residues. A note on this clone: Its antigen is currently unknown.

This TCR came from a man aged 40-49 years in good health and CMV-seropositive. This chain links TRBV29-1 with TRBJ2-1; D may be TRBD1 (6 bases). The sequencing input was PBMCs. The CDR3 region is CSATSRGRYNEQFF. CDR3 sequence (DNA): TGCAGCGCCACAAGCAGGGGCAGATACAATGAGCAGTTCTTC.